Listed below are T cell receptor beta chains from one sample, sequenced in a study of untreated major depressive disorder. Data came from immunoSEQ multiplex PCR; TCRdb stores just in-frame clones and leaves some out. The sample shows 15,000 to 25,000 clones, over 75% of them seen only once. The sample taken for sequencing was CD4+ T cells from PBMCs. The receptors were sampled from a woman between 25 and 40 years old in good health. CDR3s include the opening cysteine and the closing phenylalanine or tryptophan. A D gene is named only where the DNA matches it firmly. The size entry is marked missing in some rows and otherwise reads once, few, many or a size class.

CASSLSDRNTGELFF,TGTGCCAGCAGCTTATCGGACCGAAACACCGGGGAGCTGTTTTTT,TRBJ2-2,TRBV7-3,once,-,15
CASSLVGVRSFYGYTF,TGTGCCAGCAGTTTAGTGGGGGTGCGATCCTTCTATGGCTACACCTTC,TRBJ1-2,TRBV27,-,-,16
CSVGSGGTQYF,TGCAGCGTCGGTTCAGGGGGTACGCAGTATTTT,TRBJ2-3,TRBV29-1,once,TRBD1,11
CSVDSVTNEQFF,TGCAGCGTTGATTCAGTTACTAATGAGCAGTTCTTC,TRBJ2-1,TRBV29-1,-,-,12
CSAGTGVGNIQYF,TGCAGCGCCGGGACAGGGGTGGGAAACATTCAGTACTTC,TRBJ2-4,TRBV29-1,-,TRBD1,13
CARHNEQFF,TGTGCCAGACACAATGAGCAGTTCTTC,TRBJ2-1,TRBV6-4,-,-,9
CASTPGVSGNEQFF,TGTGCCAGCACCCCCGGGGTGTCGGGCAATGAGCAGTTCTTC,TRBJ2-1,TRBV28,-,-,14
CASGTGTDTEAFF,TGTGCCAGCGGGACAGGGACCGACACTGAAGCTTTCTTT,TRBJ1-1,TRBV9,-,TRBD1,13
CASSRTGSGETQYF,TGTGCCAGCAGTCGAACAGGGTCTGGGGAGACCCAGTACTTC,TRBJ2-5,TRBV27,-,-,14
CASSMFGLAGDAGELFF,TGTGCCAGTAGTATGTTTGGGCTAGCGGGAGACGCCGGGGAGCTGTTTTTT,TRBJ2-2,TRBV19,-,TRBD2,17
CAWSGAGGEKLFF,TGTGCCTGGAGTGGGGCGGGAGGCGAAAAACTGTTTTTT,TRBJ1-4,TRBV30,-,-,13
CATSTRDGSYEQYF,TGTGCCACCAGCACCCGGGACGGGTCCTACGAGCAGTACTTC,TRBJ2-7,TRBV15,-,-,14
CASSQTANYGYTF,TGCGCCAGCAGCCAGACAGCTAACTATGGCTACACCTTC,TRBJ1-2,TRBV4-3,few,-,13
CASSLLPFNYGYTF,TGTGCCAGCAGTCTTCTCCCTTTTAACTATGGCTACACCTTC,TRBJ1-2,TRBV5-4,-,-,14
CASSSGQPQETQYF,TGTGCCAGCAGCTCAGGACAACCCCAAGAGACCCAGTACTTC,TRBJ2-5,TRBV7-2,-,-,14
CASSLPAGALNEQFF,TGCGCCAGCAGCTTACCAGCGGGAGCCCTCAATGAGCAGTTCTTC,TRBJ2-1,TRBV5-1,few,TRBD2,15
CASSLGWQPQHF,TGTGCCAGCAGCTTGGGGTGGCAGCCCCAGCATTTT,TRBJ1-5,TRBV5-8,few,-,12
CTSTLGGTKKNIQYF,TGCACCAGCACCCTAGGGGGGACTAAGAAAAACATTCAGTACTTC,TRBJ2-4,TRBV1,-,-,15
CASSLSRTEADTQYF,TGTGCCAGCAGCTTATCTAGGACAGAAGCAGATACGCAGTATTTT,TRBJ2-3,TRBV7-3,-,-,15
CASSLDRHYGYTF,TGTGCCAGCAGTTTGGACAGGCACTATGGCTACACCTTC,TRBJ1-2,TRBV27,-,TRBD1,13
CASSKGGSDREYF,TGTGCCAGCAGTAAGGGGGGCTCAGACAGGGAATACTTC,TRBJ2-7,TRBV27,-,-,13
CASSHAAGTGYEQYF,TGCGCCAGCAGCCATGCCGCCGGGACAGGGTACGAGCAGTACTTC,TRBJ2-7,TRBV4-3,-,TRBD1,15
CASSEGRGARMIGELFF,TGTGCCAGCAGTGAAGGCAGAGGGGCAAGAATGATCGGGGAGCTGTTTTTT,TRBJ2-2,TRBV25-1,-,-,17
CASSFGTILGSPLHF,TGTGCCAGCAGTTTCGGGACAATATTGGGTTCACCCCTCCACTTT,TRBJ1-6,TRBV27,-,-,15
CASSSFGTGRSEQYF,TGTGCCAGCAGCTCTTTTGGGACAGGAAGGAGCGAGCAGTACTTC,TRBJ2-7,TRBV28,-,TRBD1,15
CASSDHSGRTAGNEQFF,TGTGCCAGCAGTGATCATAGCGGGAGGACGGCTGGTAATGAGCAGTTCTTC,TRBJ2-1,TRBV25-1,few,TRBD2,17
CASSLVEGFNYGYTF,TGTGCCAGCAGCTTAGTGGAGGGTTTTAACTATGGCTACACCTTC,TRBJ1-2,TRBV7-9,-,-,15
CATSVIAGSTGELFF,TGTGCCACCAGCGTCATAGCGGGATCGACCGGGGAGCTGTTTTTT,TRBJ2-2,TRBV15,-,TRBD2,15
CASTDSYGYTF,TGTGCCAGCACGGACTCATATGGCTACACCTTC,TRBJ1-2,TRBV2,few,-,11
CASSLIRGGYEQYF,TGTGCCAGCAGCTTAATCAGGGGTGGGTACGAGCAGTACTTC,TRBJ2-7,TRBV7-2,-,-,14
CAGDRTPRSGANVLTF,TGTGCCGGGGACCGGACTCCCCGCTCTGGGGCCAACGTCCTGACTTTC,TRBJ2-6,TRBV11-3,-,-,16
CASSPRGRGETQYF,TGTGCCAGCAGCCCCCGTGGCAGGGGAGAGACCCAGTACTTC,TRBJ2-5,TRBV27,-,-,14
CASSLAGGTSTGELFF,TGTGCCAGCAGCTTGGCCGGGGGGACTAGCACCGGGGAGCTGTTTTTT,TRBJ2-2,TRBV5-4,-,TRBD2,16
CASSFSLNIPGKETQYF,TGTGCCAGCAGCTTTTCATTAAACATCCCAGGGAAAGAGACCCAGTACTTC,TRBJ2-5,TRBV11-2,-,-,17
CASSAVPANTGELFF,TGTGCCAGCAGTGCGGTACCCGCGAACACCGGGGAGCTGTTTTTT,TRBJ2-2,TRBV6-1,-,-,15
CASNHPTGDTEAFF,TGTGCCAGCAATCATCCTACGGGTGACACTGAAGCTTTCTTT,TRBJ1-1,TRBV6-6,-,-,14
CASSYESQTTDTQYF,TGTGCCAGCAGCTACGAGTCCCAAACCACAGATACGCAGTATTTT,TRBJ2-3,TRBV6-1,-,-,15
CASKSTGSYEQYF,TGTGCCAGTAAATCTACAGGGTCCTACGAGCAGTACTTC,TRBJ2-7,TRBV19,-,-,13
CASSPGGRIASNTGELFF,TGCGCCAGCAGCCCCGGGGGGCGCATCGCTTCTAACACCGGGGAGCTGTTTTTT,TRBJ2-2,TRBV5-1,-,-,18
CASSSPSALANEQFF,TGTGCCAGCAGCTCTCCTAGCGCTCTCGCCAATGAGCAGTTCTTC,TRBJ2-1,TRBV9,-,-,15
CSVSSLPGTSGNEQFF,TGCAGCGTGAGTTCCTTGCCCGGGACTAGCGGGAATGAGCAGTTCTTC,TRBJ2-1,TRBV29-1,-,TRBD2,16
CASSGANVLTF,TGTGCCAGCTCTGGGGCCAACGTCCTGACTTTC,TRBJ2-6,TRBV6-5,-,-,11
CASSYGSGELFF,TGTGCCAGCAGCTATGGTTCCGGGGAGCTGTTTTTT,TRBJ2-2,TRBV11-2,-,-,12
CASSGLRGYTF,TGTGCCAGCAGCGGGCTTCGCGGCTACACCTTC,TRBJ1-2,TRBV27,-,-,11
CASSRSGRAGHEQFF,TGTGCCAGCAGCAGAAGCGGGAGGGCCGGTCATGAGCAGTTCTTC,TRBJ2-1,TRBV7-9,few,TRBD2,15
CAWSLGNEQFF,TGTGCCTGGAGTTTAGGCAATGAGCAGTTCTTC,TRBJ2-1,TRBV30,-,-,11
CAWTQDRGGNSPLHF,TGTGCCTGGACCCAGGACAGGGGAGGTAATTCACCCCTCCACTTT,TRBJ1-6,TRBV30,-,TRBD1,15
CASSLPWEDSYEQYF,TGTGCCAGCAGCTTACCCTGGGAGGACTCCTACGAGCAGTACTTC,TRBJ2-7,TRBV5-4,-,-,15
CASSLGDRVGEAFF,TGCGCCAGCAGCTTGGGGGACAGGGTTGGTGAAGCTTTCTTT,TRBJ1-1,TRBV5-1,once,TRBD1,14
CATSARRGAGPVGYTF,TGTGCCACCAGCGCCAGGCGGGGGGCCGGTCCCGTCGGCTACACCTTC,TRBJ1-2,TRBV15,few,-,16
CASSLRGKLFF,TGCGCCAGCAGCTTGCGCGGAAAACTGTTTTTT,TRBJ1-4,TRBV5-1,-,-,11
CASSEGRPNSGNTIYF,TGTGCCAGCAGTGAGGGCAGGCCGAACTCTGGAAACACCATATATTTT,TRBJ1-3,TRBV2,-,-,16
CASSPHQGKPGLAGGMGEQFF,TGTGCCAGCAGCCCACATCAAGGGAAACCGGGACTAGCGGGAGGTATGGGTGAGCAGTTCTTC,TRBJ2-1,TRBV28,-,TRBD2,21
CASSLARSYEQYF,TGTGCCAGCAGTTTAGCACGGTCCTACGAGCAGTACTTC,TRBJ2-7,TRBV27,-,-,13
CASSLAQRDYGYTF,TGTGCCAGCAGTTTAGCCCAAAGGGATTATGGCTACACCTTC,TRBJ1-2,TRBV28,-,-,14
CASSLDQNIQYF,TGTGCCAGCAGCTTGGACCAAAACATTCAGTACTTC,TRBJ2-4,TRBV7-2,-,-,12
CAWSPGPGELFF,TGTGCCTGGAGCCCAGGCCCCGGGGAGCTGTTTTTT,TRBJ2-2,TRBV30,-,-,12
CASSWEAPNSPLHF,TGTGCCAGCAGCTGGGAGGCTCCCAATTCACCCCTCCACTTT,TRBJ1-6,TRBV5-4,-,-,14
CASSQGWGTENQPQHF,TGCGCCAGCAGCCAAGGGTGGGGGACAGAAAATCAGCCCCAGCATTTT,TRBJ1-5,TRBV4-1,-,TRBD1,16
CASRREISDTQYF,TGTGCCAGCCGGCGGGAGATATCAGATACGCAGTATTTT,TRBJ2-3,TRBV6-5,-,TRBD2,13